This T cell receptor beta chain came from a study of CD8 T cells in ankylosing spondylitis. Germline loops: CDR1 SGHRS, CDR2 YFSETQ. V was trimmed by 4 bases and J by 4 bases, leaving 13 bases between them. The CDR3 is 14 residues long. Overall study findings and caveats: What seemed typical of ankylosing spondylitis blood was a TCR beta motif built from roughly 8 highly homologous variants.

One entry per CDR3 protein results from TCRdb running MiXCR on the 5' RACE reads. Of approximately 550,000 distinct CDR3 sequences in the sample, about 13% are singletons; the top ten hold approximately 7%. For this clonotype: The antigen is undetermined.

The sequence derives from a male donor with ankylosing spondylitis. Sequenced input: blood, either unsorted or a sorted T cell fraction (not recorded which). This chain links TRBV5-1 with TRBJ2-3; D is undetermined. CDR3 sequence reads: CASSLGPDSDTQYF. The CDR3 DNA reads as TGCGCCAGCAGCCTAGGACCGGATTCAGATACGCAGTATTTT.